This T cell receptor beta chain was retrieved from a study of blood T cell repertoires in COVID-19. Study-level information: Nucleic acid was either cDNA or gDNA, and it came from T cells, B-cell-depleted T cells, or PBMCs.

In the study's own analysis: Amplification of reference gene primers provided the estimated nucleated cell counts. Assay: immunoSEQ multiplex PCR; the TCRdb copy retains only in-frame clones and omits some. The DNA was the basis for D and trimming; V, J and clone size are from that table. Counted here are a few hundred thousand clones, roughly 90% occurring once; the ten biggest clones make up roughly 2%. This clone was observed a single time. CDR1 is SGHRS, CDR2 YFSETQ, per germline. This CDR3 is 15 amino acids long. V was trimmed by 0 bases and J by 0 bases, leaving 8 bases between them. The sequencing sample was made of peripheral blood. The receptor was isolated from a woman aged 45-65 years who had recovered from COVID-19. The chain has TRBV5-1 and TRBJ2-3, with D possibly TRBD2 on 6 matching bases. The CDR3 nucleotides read TGCGCCAGCAGCTTGGACGGGACTAGCACAGATACGCAGTATTTT. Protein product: CASSLDGTSTDTQYF.